This note documents a single T cell receptor beta chain sequence. Its specificity is unknown. CDR3 length: 14 residues. The V end lost 2 bases, the J end lost 6 bases, and 8 bases lay between the germline ends. This entry comes from a study of T-cell memory formation after mild COVID-19. Study-wide background: TCR clusters were mostly donor specific.

Study outcomes and limitations: Chiefly within CM and EM were the contracting CD4+ clones; CD8+ ones were within EMRA.

Using its own MiXCR run on the 5' RACE reads, TCRdb lists one record per CDR3 protein. Here the sample spans approximately 400,000 distinct CDR3 sequences, 20% to 25% being singletons. The J gene is TRBJ1-6, the V gene TRBV12-3 or TRBV12-4, with a tentative D call TRBD1 (5 bases). This sequence was found in an adult woman who had mild COVID-19 (a few samples of this study predate the infection). Cell type and time point are not known. The specimen was PBMCs or a T cell subset sorted from them (not recorded which). CDR3 bases: TGTGCCAGCAGTTTACGGGGCCGTAATTCACCCCTCCACTTT. Amino acid sequence: CASSLRGRNSPLHF.